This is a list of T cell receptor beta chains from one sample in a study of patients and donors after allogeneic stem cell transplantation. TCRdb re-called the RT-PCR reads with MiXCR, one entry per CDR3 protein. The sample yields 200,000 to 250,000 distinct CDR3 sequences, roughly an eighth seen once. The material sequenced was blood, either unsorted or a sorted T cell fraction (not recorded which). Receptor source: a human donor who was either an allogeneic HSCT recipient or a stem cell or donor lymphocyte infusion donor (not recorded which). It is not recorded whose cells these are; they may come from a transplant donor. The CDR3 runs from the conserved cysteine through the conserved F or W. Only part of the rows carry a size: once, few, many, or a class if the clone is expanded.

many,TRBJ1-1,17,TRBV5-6,CASSSTGATPGDTEAFF
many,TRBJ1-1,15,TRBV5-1,CASSPEGFSGTEAFF
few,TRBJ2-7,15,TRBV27,CASRTFLRAAYEQYF
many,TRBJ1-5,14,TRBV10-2,CASSEGDGNQPQHF
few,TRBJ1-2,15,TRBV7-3,CASSSSGQGPLGYTF
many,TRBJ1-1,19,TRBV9,CASSVAEGLIQGRYTEAFF
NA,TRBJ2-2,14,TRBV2,CASNRGAGTGELFF
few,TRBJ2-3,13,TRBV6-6,CASKQTSRDTQYF
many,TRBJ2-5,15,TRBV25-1,CASSAIRGDRNTQYF
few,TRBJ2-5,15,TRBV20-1,CSAREGLAGKETQYF
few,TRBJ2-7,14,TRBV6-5,CASSFSGRAHEQYF
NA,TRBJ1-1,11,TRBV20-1,CSAGTLTVAFF
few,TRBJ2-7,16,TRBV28,CASSPNLGQGVNEQYF
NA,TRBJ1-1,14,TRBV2,CASSVYRGNTEAFF
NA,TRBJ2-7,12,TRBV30,CAWGNQKYEQYF
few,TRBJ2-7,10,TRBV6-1,CASSGYEQYF
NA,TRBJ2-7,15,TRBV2,CASSGRTGGLSEQYF
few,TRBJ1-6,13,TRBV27,CASSLFPGGGLHF
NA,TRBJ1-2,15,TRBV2,CASQRGGQTNYGYTF
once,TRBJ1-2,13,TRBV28,CASASGTARGYTF
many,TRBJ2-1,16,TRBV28,CASTSVGTGRGYEQFF
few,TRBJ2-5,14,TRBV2,CASKLRDREETQYF
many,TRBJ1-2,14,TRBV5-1,CASSSTTGVGGYTF
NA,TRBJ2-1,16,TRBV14,CASSRTGTSTHNEQFF
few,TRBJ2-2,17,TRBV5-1,CASSLESLAGDTGELFF
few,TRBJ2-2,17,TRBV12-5,CASGLVQGLAGGGELFF
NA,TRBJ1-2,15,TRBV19,CASSIGAGDNYGYTF
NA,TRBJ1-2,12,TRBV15,CATSRFQYGYTF
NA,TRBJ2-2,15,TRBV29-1,CSVVRDRVGTGELFF